Listed here are 13 T cell receptor beta chains from one sample, sequenced in a study of CD8+ T cells in alopecia areata. Extraction and reverse transcription of RNA yielded cDNA as the sequencing template. The data were produced by immunoSEQ multiplex PCR, yet TCRdb's version contains in-frame clones alone and is incomplete. Of around 160,000 clones in the sample, over 45% were seen once. The sequencing sample was made of CD4+ T cells sorted from blood. All receptors come from a human donor with alopecia areata.

J is TRBJ2-3 and V is TRBV28; D is unclear. Germline CDR1 is MDHEN and CDR2 is SYDVKM. The CDR3 is made up of 15 amino acids. Trimming took 4 bases from V and 2 from J, leaving 13 bases between them. The CDR3 region has the DNA TGTGCCAGCAGTTCGATGGGTTCGCTCACAGATACGCAGTATTTT. The encoded protein is CASSSMGSLTDTQYF.

The V gene is TRBV5-1, the J gene TRBJ1-1; 9 nucleotides agree with TRBD1. This CDR3 is 16 amino acids long. The V segment lost 1 base and the J segment 5 bases; nucleotides outside the gene matches: 9. CDR1 is SGHRS, CDR2 YFSETQ, per germline. The CDR3 sequence: CASSLSPGQGGTEAFF. The CDR3 DNA reads TGCGCCAGCAGCTTGTCCCCGGGACAGGGTGGTACTGAAGCTTTCTTT.

The chain is built from TRBV2 and TRBJ2-3; D may correspond to TRBD1 or TRBD2 (5 bases each). This CDR3 region has 15 residues. Trimming took off 4 bases at V and 0 bases at J, with 11 bases between the two ends. Germline loops: CDR1 SNHLY, CDR2 FYNNEI. In nucleotides, the CDR3 is TGTGCCAGCAGTGGCGAGGGGCCTAGCACAGATACGCAGTATTTT. Its protein product is CASSGEGPSTDTQYF.

This clone was observed a single time. The gene calls are TRBV29-1 and TRBJ1-1; maybe TRBD1 (6 bases). The CDR3 consists of 10 residues. Germline V gives CDR1 SQVTM, CDR2 ANQGSEA. Deletions cut 7 bases from V and 6 bases from J, with 9 bases between. CDR3 sequence: CSARGAEAFF. The CDR3 bases are TGCAGCGCCAGGGGAGCTGAAGCTTTCTTT.

The chain couples TRBV5-1 to TRBJ2-7, with no clear D. The germline V and J ends were trimmed by 0 bases and 6 bases, with 10 bases remaining between them. This CDR3 comprises 13 residues. Per the germline V gene, CDR1 is SGHRS and CDR2 is YFSETQ. As DNA, the CDR3 is TGCGCCAGCAGCTTGGACCCATTCGGCGAGCAGTACTTC. This encodes CASSLDPFGEQYF.

CDR3 nucleotides: TGTGCCAGCGTGGGGGGGGGCTCCTACAATGAGCAGTTCTTC. Translated: CASVGGGSYNEQFF. The chain is built from TRBV27 and TRBJ2-1, with 7 bases fitting TRBD2. V shed 8 bases and J 0 bases; nucleotides not matched to a gene: 4. CDR3 length: 14 amino acids. Germline V gene sequence: CDR1 MNHEY, CDR2 SMNVEV (reference sequence).

V and J are TRBV29-1 and TRBJ1-1, with unresolved D. V shed 1 base and J shed 0 bases, with 6 bases lying between them. Germline CDR1 is SQVTM and CDR2 is ANQGSEA. This CDR3 has 13 amino acids. The CDR3, as DNA: TGCAGCGTTGAAGTCAGCATGAACACTGAAGCTTTCTTT. This gives the protein CSVEVSMNTEAFF.

In its sample, this clone was seen once. The gene calls are TRBV27 and TRBJ2-7; 7 positions agree with TRBD1. V trimming: 5 bases; J trimming: 2 bases; junction bases outside the gene matches: 3. The CDR3 has 13 residues. Germline values: CDR1 MNHEY, CDR2 SMNVEV (reference sequence). CDR3: CASSRDRAYEQYF. The CDR3 nucleotides read TGTGCCAGCAGTCGGGACAGAGCCTACGAGCAGTACTTC.

The chain carries TRBV7-9 and TRBJ2-7, with a tentative D call TRBD1 (6 bases). Germline CDR1 reads SEHNR; CDR2 reads FQNEAQ (reference sequence). V lost 5 bases to trimming and J lost 3 bases, with 14 bases between them. This CDR3 spans 14 amino acids. This CDR3 is CASSRVRGNYEQYF. The CDR3 nucleotides read TGTGCCAGCAGCCGAGTCAGGGGTAACTACGAGCAGTACTTC.

The V call is TRBV30, the J call TRBJ1-5, with 7 bases aligning to TRBD1. CDR3 size: 13 residues. Germline-derived CDR1 and CDR2 are GTSNPN and SVGIG (reference sequence). V shed 5 bases, J shed 3 bases, and the junction held 4 bases outside the gene matches. The CDR3 reads CAWAGGPNQPQHF. In DNA form, the CDR3 reads TGTGCCTGGGCAGGGGGACCCAATCAGCCCCAGCATTTT.

This clone has more than one count but fewer than ten. The rearrangement uses TRBV5-6 and TRBJ2-2, with D perhaps TRBD1 (5 bases). The CDR3 has 16 residues. Germline values: CDR1 SGHDT, CDR2 YYEEEE. Trimming took off 0 bases at V and 4 bases at J, with 13 bases between the two ends. The DNA of the CDR3 is TGTGCCAGCAGCTTGGGAAAGGGGAACCCCACCGGGGAGCTGTTTTTT. Translated, it gives CASSLGKGNPTGELFF.

This clone was observed a handful of times. The J gene is TRBJ2-7, the V gene TRBV28; no clear D gene. The germline V and J ends were trimmed by 2 bases and 3 bases, with 14 bases remaining between them. The CDR3 has 15 amino acids. In germline, CDR1 is MDHEN, CDR2 SYDVKM. The CDR3 region is CASSLPVAGFYEQYF. Here the CDR3 DNA reads TGTGCCAGCAGTTTACCTGTCGCAGGTTTCTACGAGCAGTACTTC.

V gene TRBV2 combines with J gene TRBJ1-1; 10 nucleotides line up with TRBD1. Germline lookup yields CDR1 SNHLY and CDR2 FYNNEI. The CDR3 runs to 15 residues. The V and J ends lost 7 bases and 1 base, in that order; junction bases with no gene match: 6. The CDR3 region has the DNA TGTGCCAGCAAGGGGACAGGGGTAAGGAACACTGAAGCTTTCTTT. Translated, it gives CASKGTGVRNTEAFF. Full variable domain (outside the CDR3, taken from reference TRBV2 and TRBJ1-1): EPEVTQTPSHQVTQMGQEVILRCVPISNHLYFYWYRQILGQKVEFLVSFYNNEISEKSEIFDDQFSVERPDGSNFTLKIRSTKLEDSAMYFCASKGTGVRNTEAFFGQGTRLTVV.